This TCR beta chain was found in a study of OX40 agonist ivuxolimab in advanced cancers. Concerning the study at large: Ivuxolimab was a fully human IgG2 agonistic monoclonal antibody targeting the costimulatory receptor OX40 (CD134). The dose-escalation cohort was almost 85% male with a mean age of approximately 59 years, ranging from about 23 to 85. Intravenous ivuxolimab was administered to patients every 2 weeks at six dose levels: 0.01, 0.1, 0.3, 1.5, 3 and 10 mg/kg. Prior anti-PD-1, anti-PD-L1 or anti-CTLA-4 therapy was permitted, and checkpoint inhibitors had been received by around 39% of dose-escalation patients. Peripheral TCRbeta sequencing aimed to test whether ivuxolimab altered TCR sequence diversity and caused clonal T-cell expansion. Partial responses occurred in three dose-escalation patients, of whom one had hepatocellular carcinoma and two had cutaneous melanoma. The paper reports the monotherapy dose-escalation portion (N ≈ 52 patients) of the phase I ivuxolimab trial. Among the roughly 50 dose-escalation patients, about 19 had hepatocellular carcinoma, approximately 15 melanoma, 9 renal cell carcinoma and 9 head and neck cancer. Beyond this particular receptor, the publication reports: The antigen specificity of the clonally expanded peripheral T cells was not determined. At doses from 0.1 to 3.0 mg/kg, clonal expansion was seen in both CD4+ and CD8+ blood T cells between baseline and week 6. Low levels of normalized T-cell clonal expansion were also shown by some nonresponding patients. In the 0.1-3.0 mg/kg groups, partial responders had among the lowest normalized peripheral clonal expansion, particularly in CD8+ T cells. On average, CD8+ T cells showed more expanded clones than CD4+ T cells after ivuxolimab.

As concerns this clone: The antigen this receptor binds is unknown. Base qualities were left out, and no much larger clone turns up one base away.

Via the germline V gene (reference sequence), CDR1 is LNHNV and CDR2 YYDKDF. V lost 1 base and J lost 4 bases; the stretch between them is 14 bases long. From its cysteine to its phenylalanine, the CDR3 spans 16 amino acids. Of the read, only the CDR3 DNA is kept; its 48 bases are in frame from base 1. The trial excluded patients who had a history of autoimmune disease or were on systemic immunosuppression. Peripheral blood for TCR sequencing was collected from all dose cohorts at baseline, on cycle 4 day 1, and on cycle 7 day 1. Samples came from an open-label, multicenter, first-in-human phase I dose-escalation trial of ivuxolimab. The trial enrolled adults with locally advanced or metastatic head and neck squamous cell, hepatocellular, melanoma or renal cell carcinoma. Before TCR sequencing, CD4+ and CD8+ T cells were separately sorted from peripheral blood. Genomic DNA was isolated from the sorted cells so that the TCRbeta CDR3 region could be sequenced. The immunoSEQ Assay was used to sequence the TCRbeta CDR3 regions. What TCRdb holds here is the immuneACCESS table cut down to in-frame rearrangements. Part of the clones is not present; checked against another copy, under half of the missing clones reflect an unresolved V gene, and the others are unexplained. The sample table holds around 60,000 clones, of which 70% to 90% were seen once. Together, the top ten hold around 0.61% of the sample.

Recombination connected TRBV15 to TRBJ1-5; no D segment can be confidently identified. The TCR comes from an adult with an advanced solid tumor such as melanoma, head and neck, liver or kidney cancer. Here the sequenced sample was CD4+ or CD8+ T cells sorted from blood, taken in a trial of the OX40 agonist ivuxolimab. The bases are TGTGCCACCAGCAGAGTTGGGGTTTCCTTAAATCAGCCCCAGCATTTT. Its protein reads: CATSRVGVSLNQPQHF.